Listed here are 19 T cell receptor beta chains from one sample, sequenced in a study of identical twins. One entry per CDR3 protein, called by TCRdb with MiXCR from the 5' RACE reads. This repertoire shows 350,000 to 400,000 distinct CDR3 sequences, around 9% found once; its top ten account for under 10%. The material sequenced was naive T cells sorted from blood. The receptors stem from a woman between 50 and 59 years old in good health.

The J gene is TRBJ2-2, the V gene TRBV19; no clear D gene. The CDR3 length is 13 residues. Between the trimmed V and J ends, which lost 1 base and 4 bases, there was a span of 4 bases. The germline V gene encodes CDR1 LNHDA and CDR2 SQIVND (reference sequence). Written as DNA, the CDR3 is TGTGCCAGTAGTATAGGATCCACCGGGGAGCTGTTTTTT. Its translation is CASSIGSTGELFF.

This clonotype was seen ten or more times. The chain uses TRBV6-5 and TRBJ2-1; 7 bases are shared with TRBD2. Germline assignment: CDR1 MNHEY and CDR2 SVGAGI. V lost 5 bases, J lost 6 bases, and 10 bases stayed unmatched. The CDR3 sequence is 15 residues long. CDR3 in DNA: TGTGCCAGCAGTCATGCCCCCGGGGGGTCCAATGAGCAGTTCTTC. It specifies CASSHAPGGSNEQFF.

This sequence joins TRBV20-1 and TRBJ2-4, with D tentatively TRBD1 (6 bases). CDR1 and CDR2 (germline): DFQATT, SNEGSKA (reference sequence). The CDR3 has 13 amino acids. Between the trimmed V and J ends, which lost 6 bases and 3 bases, there was a span of 12 bases. CDR3 sequence reads: CSAHRQDKNIQYF. CDR3 sequence (DNA): TGCAGTGCACATCGACAGGACAAAAACATTCAGTACTTC.

The V gene is TRBV9, the J gene TRBJ1-2; D unclear. With 0 bases removed from V and 4 bases from J, the gap between germline ends came to 7 bases. This CDR3 has 13 residues. Germline V gives CDR1 SGDLS, CDR2 YYNGEE. The CDR3 bases are TGTGCCAGCAGCGTAGGTGAAGTCTATGGCTACACCTTC. It codes for CASSVGEVYGYTF.

This clonotype was seen repeatedly, ten times or more. V and J are TRBV29-1 and TRBJ2-1; 9 bases fit TRBD1. The V gene's germline CDR1 is SQVTM and CDR2 ANQGSEA. The CDR3 extends over 16 amino acids. Trimming removed 4 bases from V and 8 bases from J; junction bases left unmatched: 15. The CDR3, as DNA: TGCAGCGTTGTCGGGGGGACAGGGAACAGAGTCGATGAGCAGTTCTTC. Translated, it gives CSVVGGTGNRVDEQFF.

This clonotype turned up a few times. This chain links TRBV12-3 or TRBV12-4 with TRBJ2-5; weak D call: TRBD2 (5 bases). Trimming left V 5 bases short and J 5 bases short, with 15 bases between. The CDR3 runs 14 residues. In DNA form, the CDR3 reads TGTGCCAGCAGTCTACCGGACTTTACGGAGACCCAGTACTTC. Amino acids: CASSLPDFTETQYF.

The chain has TRBV6-5 and TRBJ2-2, with D hard to call. The germline V and J ends were trimmed by 2 bases and 3 bases, with 7 bases remaining between them. From germline, CDR1 is MNHEY and CDR2 SVGAGI. This CDR3 comprises 14 residues. The CDR3 coding sequence is TGTGCCAGCAGTTACGCCGGCTACACCGGGGAGCTGTTTTTT. This encodes CASSYAGYTGELFF.

V is TRBV5-1 and J is TRBJ2-5; no reliable D call. CDR3 size: 13 residues. Trimming stripped 5 bases from V and 0 bases from J, with 8 bases between. Germline V gives CDR1 SGHRS, CDR2 YFSETQ. The CDR3 bases are TGCGCCAGCAGAGCAGCCGACCAAGAGACCCAGTACTTC. Its translation: CASRAADQETQYF.

This clonotype occurred a few times. The V and J genes are TRBV25-1 and TRBJ1-1; unclear D gene. V was trimmed by 11 bases and J by 3 bases, leaving 7 bases between them. Germline values: CDR1 MGHDK, CDR2 SYGVNS. The CDR3 is 10 residues long. The CDR3 region is CASADTEAFF. The DNA for the CDR3 is TGTGCCTCCGCGGACACTGAAGCTTTCTTT. Together with reference TRBV25-1 and TRBJ1-1, the CDR3 gives the full variable domain: EADIYQTPRYLVIGTGKKITLECSQTMGHDKMYWYQQDPGMELHLIHYSYGVNSTEKGDLSSESTVSRIRTEHFPLTLESARPSHTSQYLCASADTEAFFGQGTRLTVV.

This clonotype was seen many times. This sequence joins TRBV12-3 or TRBV12-4 and TRBJ2-6; D call uncertain. CDR3 size: 13 residues. Between the trimmed V and J ends, which lost 6 bases and 2 bases, there was a span of 5 bases. The CDR3 loop reads CASSIPGANVLTF. CDR3 nucleotide sequence: TGTGCCAGCAGCATACCTGGGGCCAACGTCCTGACTTTC.

V gene TRBV5-6 combines with J gene TRBJ1-2, with D tentatively TRBD1 (5 bases). Trimming took 6 bases from V and 0 from J, leaving 24 bases between them. The V gene's germline CDR1 is SGHDT and CDR2 YYEEEE. The CDR3 totals 18 residues. The CDR3 loop reads CASIFWGVNSRANYGYTF. The CDR3 DNA reads TGTGCCAGCATCTTCTGGGGGGTCAATTCGCGCGCTAACTATGGCTACACCTTC.

This clonotype was picked up a small number of times. This chain uses TRBV10-3 with TRBJ2-7; D is uncertain. The germline V and J ends were trimmed by 4 bases and 0 bases, with 7 bases remaining between them. From germline, CDR1 is ENHRY and CDR2 SYGVKD. The CDR3 is 13 residues long. The CDR3 region is CAISAGGSYEQYF. The CDR3 DNA reads TGTGCCATCAGTGCCGGCGGCTCCTACGAGCAGTACTTC.

The V call is TRBV5-1, the J call TRBJ2-4, with 8 bases lining up with TRBD2. V gave up 3 bases and J gave up 4 bases; unmatched junction bases: 3. CDR3 size: 14 residues. The V gene's germline CDR1 is SGHRS and CDR2 YFSETQ. DNA of the CDR3: TGCGCCAGCAGCTCCGGGACTAGGAAAAACATTCAGTACTTC. The encoded protein is CASSSGTRKNIQYF.

The chain employs TRBV7-9 and TRBJ2-2, with no clear D. Trimming removed 5 bases at V and 7 bases at J, with 14 bases between. CDR3 length: 14 amino acids. Looked up from germline, CDR1 is SEHNR and CDR2 is FQNEAQ (reference sequence). CDR3 in DNA: TGTGCCAGCAGCCGATCCCGGTTGGACGGGGAGCTGTTTTTT. Amino acids: CASSRSRLDGELFF.

This clonotype was picked up a small number of times. The V and J genes are TRBV2 and TRBJ2-3; 11 positions match TRBD2. This CDR3 is built from 17 residues. The ends lost 6 bases at V and 0 bases at J; junction bases unmatched: 8. Germline V gene lookup returns CDR1 SNHLY and CDR2 FYNNEI. CDR3 in amino acids: CASRGLAAVPSTDTQYF. The CDR3 bases are TGTGCCAGCAGGGGACTAGCGGCTGTACCTAGCACAGATACGCAGTATTTT.

This clonotype has a handful of counts. This chain links TRBV18 with TRBJ2-2; no firm D call. The ends were cut back, 0 bases at V and 2 bases at J, with 13 bases in the middle. Germline CDR1 and CDR2: KGHSH and LQKENI. The CDR3 runs 17 residues. The CDR3 reads CASSPPLRSYNTGELFF. The CDR3 coding sequence is TGTGCCAGCTCACCACCGCTACGATCATACAACACCGGGGAGCTGTTTTTT.

The V call is TRBV4-1, the J call TRBJ1-1; D is perhaps TRBD1 (6 bases). There are 14 residues in the CDR3. V was trimmed by 4 bases and J by 4 bases, leaving 13 bases between them. From germline, CDR1 is MGHRA and CDR2 YSYEKL. CDR3 nucleotides: TGCGCCAGCAGCCCCTCTACAGGGCCCACTGAAGCTTTCTTT. Protein: CASSPSTGPTEAFF.

This clonotype has more than one count but fewer than ten. The chain uses TRBV20-1 and TRBJ2-1; TRBD2 agrees at 8 bases. This CDR3 has 15 residues. The junction had 13 bases not matched to a gene; V was cut back by 3 bases and J by 9 bases. Germline V gives CDR1 DFQATT, CDR2 SNEGSKA (reference sequence). DNA of the CDR3: TGCAGTGCTAGGGGCTTCGCTAGCGGGTTGGGTGAGCAGTTCTTC. Amino acids: CSARGFASGLGEQFF.

This chain uses TRBV30 with TRBJ1-5, with 10 bases lining up with TRBD1. The CDR3 is made up of 14 amino acids. CDR1 GTSNPN and CDR2 SVGIG come from the germline V gene (reference sequence). The V gene end was trimmed by 7 bases and the J gene end by 3 bases; junction bases not matched to a gene: 6. The CDR3 nucleotides are TGTGCCTACACGACAGGGGGCTACAATCAGCCCCAGCATTTT. Translating gives CAYTTGGYNQPQHF.